In its sample, the clone carrying this TCR beta chain was seen many times. Antigen specificity is unknown. Trimming pared 3 bases from V and 5 bases from J, leaving 8 bases between. The germline CDR1 and CDR2 sequences are ENHRY and SYGVKD. There are 13 residues in the CDR3. These data belong to a study of identical twins. Study-level points and caveats: A cross-sectional statistical analysis, not follow-up of the same donors, supported the conclusions. Some out-of-frame alpha sequences were shared by twins, and these showed excess low generation probability. Invariant MAIT and iNKT cells could partly confound zero-insertion analyses.

Template switching supplied a universal primer site; unique molecular identifiers were carried on the cDNA. A single record per CDR3 protein comes from TCRdb applying MiXCR to the 5' RACE reads. The data show 690,000 or so distinct CDR3 sequences, approximately 6.1% seen once. The rearrangement joins TRBV10-3 to TRBJ2-1; possible D gene TRBD1, 6 bases. The sequence derives from a man aged 18 to 29 in good health. Material: naive T cells sorted from blood. CDR3 protein: CAISEHRDNEQFF. The CDR3 DNA reads TGTGCCATCAGTGAACACAGGGACAATGAGCAGTTCTTC.